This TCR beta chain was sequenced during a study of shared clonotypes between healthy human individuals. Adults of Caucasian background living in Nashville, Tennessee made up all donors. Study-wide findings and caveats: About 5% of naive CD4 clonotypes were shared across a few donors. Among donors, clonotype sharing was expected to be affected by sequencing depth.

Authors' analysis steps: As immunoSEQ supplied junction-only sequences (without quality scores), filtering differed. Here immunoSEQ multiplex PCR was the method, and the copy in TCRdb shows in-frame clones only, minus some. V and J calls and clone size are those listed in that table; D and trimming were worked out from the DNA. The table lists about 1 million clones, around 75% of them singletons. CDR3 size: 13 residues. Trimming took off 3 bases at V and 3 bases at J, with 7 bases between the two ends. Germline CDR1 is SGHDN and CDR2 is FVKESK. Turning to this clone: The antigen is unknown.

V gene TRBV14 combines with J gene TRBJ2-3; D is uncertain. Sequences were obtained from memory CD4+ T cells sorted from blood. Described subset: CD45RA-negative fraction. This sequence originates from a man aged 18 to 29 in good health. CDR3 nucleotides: TGTGCCAGCAGCCACCTAGGGACAGATACGCAGTATTTT. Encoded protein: CASSHLGTDTQYF.